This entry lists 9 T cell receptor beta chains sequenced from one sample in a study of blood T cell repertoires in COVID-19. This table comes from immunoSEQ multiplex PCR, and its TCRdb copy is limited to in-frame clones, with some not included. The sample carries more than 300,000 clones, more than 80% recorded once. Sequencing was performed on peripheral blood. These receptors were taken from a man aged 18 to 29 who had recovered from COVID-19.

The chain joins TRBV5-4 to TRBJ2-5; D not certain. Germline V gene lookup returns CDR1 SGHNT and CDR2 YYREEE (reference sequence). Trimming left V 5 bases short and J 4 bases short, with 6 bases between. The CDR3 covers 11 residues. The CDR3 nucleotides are TGTGCCAGCAGTTCTATAGAGACCCAGTACTTC. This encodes CASSSIETQYF.

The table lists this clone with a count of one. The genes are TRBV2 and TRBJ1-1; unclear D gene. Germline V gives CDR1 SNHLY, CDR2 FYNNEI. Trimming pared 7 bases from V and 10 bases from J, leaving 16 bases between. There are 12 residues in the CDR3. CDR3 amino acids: CASNKVPGGAFF. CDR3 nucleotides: TGTGCCAGCAATAAGGTTCCTGGCGGAGCTTTCTTT.

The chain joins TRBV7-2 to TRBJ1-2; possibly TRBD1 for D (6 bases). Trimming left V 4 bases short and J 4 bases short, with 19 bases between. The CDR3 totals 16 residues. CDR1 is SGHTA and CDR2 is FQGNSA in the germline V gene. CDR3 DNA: TGTGCCAGCAGCTCCAGACAGGCGATAAATTTCTATGGCTACACCTTC. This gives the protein CASSSRQAINFYGYTF.

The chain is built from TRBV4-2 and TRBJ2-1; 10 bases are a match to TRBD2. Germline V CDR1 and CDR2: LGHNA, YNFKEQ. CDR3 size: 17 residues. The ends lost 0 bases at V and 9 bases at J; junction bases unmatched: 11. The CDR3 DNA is TGTGCCAGCAGCCAAGATCTTCAGCGGGGGGGCGTGGGTGAGCAGTTCTTC. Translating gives CASSQDLQRGGVGEQFF.

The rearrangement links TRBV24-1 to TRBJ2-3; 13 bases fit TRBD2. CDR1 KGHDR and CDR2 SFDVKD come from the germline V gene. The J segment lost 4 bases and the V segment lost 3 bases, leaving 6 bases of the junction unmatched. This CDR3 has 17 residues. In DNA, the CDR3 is TGTGCCACCAGTGATCCCACTAGCGGGGGGGGTGCAGATACGCAGTATTTT. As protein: CATSDPTSGGGADTQYF.

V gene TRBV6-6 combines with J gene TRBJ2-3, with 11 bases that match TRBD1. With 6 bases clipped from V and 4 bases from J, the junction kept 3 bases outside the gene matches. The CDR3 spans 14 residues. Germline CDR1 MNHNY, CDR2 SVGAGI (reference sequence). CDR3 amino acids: CASSRTGGADTQYF. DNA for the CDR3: TGTGCCAGCAGCCGGACAGGGGGCGCAGATACGCAGTATTTT.

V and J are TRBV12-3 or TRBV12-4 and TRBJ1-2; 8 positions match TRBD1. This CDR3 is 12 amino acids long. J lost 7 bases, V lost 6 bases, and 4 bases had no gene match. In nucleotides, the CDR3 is TGTGCCAGCAGCCCCACAGGGGGTGGCTACACCTTC. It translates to CASSPTGGGYTF.

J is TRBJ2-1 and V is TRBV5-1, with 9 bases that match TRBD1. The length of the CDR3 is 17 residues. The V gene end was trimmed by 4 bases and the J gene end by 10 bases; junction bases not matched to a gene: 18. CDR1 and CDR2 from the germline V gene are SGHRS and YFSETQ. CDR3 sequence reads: CASSALGGKQGAGEQFF. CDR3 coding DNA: TGCGCCAGCAGCGCCTTGGGGGGCAAACAGGGGGCCGGGGAGCAGTTCTTC.

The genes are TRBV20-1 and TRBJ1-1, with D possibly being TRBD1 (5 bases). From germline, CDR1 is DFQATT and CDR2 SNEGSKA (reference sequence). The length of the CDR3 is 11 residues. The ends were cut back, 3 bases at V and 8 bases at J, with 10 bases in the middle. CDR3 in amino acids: CSASRRGEAFF. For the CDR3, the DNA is TGCAGTGCTAGTCGGAGGGGAGAAGCTTTCTTT.